This entry is about one T cell receptor (beta chain). This sample was taken from a study of blood T cell repertoires in COVID-19. Repertoires were generated with immunoSEQ multiplex PCR, while TCRdb's copy carries only in-frame clones and drops some. The data contain 50,000 to 60,000 clones, approximately 83% of them singletons. The CDR3 sequence is 14 residues long. Germline CDR1 is SQVTM and CDR2 is ANQGSEA. Trimming took 1 base from V and 3 from J; bases not matched to a gene: 5. This sequence originates from a man aged 65-85 years with active COVID-19. The chain carries TRBV29-1 and TRBJ2-7, with 8 bases aligning to TRBD1. Sequenced sample: peripheral blood. CDR3 loop: CSVEVPGGNYEQYF. The CDR3 DNA reads as TGCAGCGTTGAAGTCCCAGGGGGCAACTACGAGCAGTACTTC.